This T cell receptor (beta chain) was captured by sequencing in a study of CD8 T cells in ankylosing spondylitis. Overall study results and limits: Significantly higher representation of disease-linked clones was reported for matched ankylosing spondylitis synovial fluid. Relatively scarce in peripheral blood, disease-linked clones were CD8+. Apparently characteristic of ankylosing spondylitis blood was a TCR beta motif (fewer than ten highly homologous variants).

The CDR3 spans 13 residues. V lost 1 base, J lost 5 bases, and 7 bases lay in between. Germline V gene lookup returns CDR1 SEHNR and CDR2 FQNEAQ (reference sequence). This clonotype was recorded at least ten times. Its antigen is as yet unknown. A quantitative 5'-RACE method, one with molecular barcodes, was used to make TCR beta libraries. Using its own MiXCR run on the 5' RACE reads, TCRdb lists one record per CDR3 protein. The data hold over 95,000 distinct CDR3 sequences, with about 8% observed a single time. Source material: blood, either unsorted or a sorted T cell fraction (not recorded which). The V and J genes are TRBV7-9 and TRBJ2-3; tentative D call: TRBD1 (6 bases). The sequence came from a male donor with ankylosing spondylitis or in good health (not recorded which). The CDR3 protein is CASSLGTVDTQYF. CDR3 bases: TGTGCCAGCAGCTTAGGGACAGTAGATACGCAGTATTTT.